Listed here is a single T cell receptor beta chain. Its antigen is undetermined. This sample is drawn from a study of T cells after yellow fever vaccination. V dropped 5 bases and J dropped 3 bases, with 17 bases sitting between them. The CDR3 has 16 amino acids. Germline V CDR1 and CDR2: SEHNR, FQNEAQ (reference sequence). Study-wide findings and caveats: CD4 and CD8 compartments shared a small share of clonotypes.

5'RACE template switching generated TCR cDNA, adding a universal primer site and UMIs. TCRdb re-called the 5' RACE reads with MiXCR, one entry per CDR3 protein. This table holds hundreds of thousands of distinct CDR3 sequences, 10% to 15% found once. This specimen consisted of PBMCs, obtained on the day of the yellow fever booster vaccination. The source is a man younger than 45 who received the YFV17D yellow fever vaccine. This chain connects TRBV7-9 to TRBJ2-1; D is possibly TRBD1 (5 bases). CDR3 in amino acids: CASSISGSRGYNEQFF. CDR3 nucleotides: TGTGCCAGCAGCATATCTGGCAGTAGGGGCTACAATGAGCAGTTCTTC.